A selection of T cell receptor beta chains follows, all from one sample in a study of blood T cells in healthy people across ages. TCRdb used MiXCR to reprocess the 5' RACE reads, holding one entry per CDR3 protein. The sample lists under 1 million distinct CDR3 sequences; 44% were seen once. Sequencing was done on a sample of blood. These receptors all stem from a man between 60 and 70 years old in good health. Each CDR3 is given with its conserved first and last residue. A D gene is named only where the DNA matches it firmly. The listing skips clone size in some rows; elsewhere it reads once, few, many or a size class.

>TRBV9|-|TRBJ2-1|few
TGTGCCAGCAGCGGGGGGGGGCAGGGAAATGAGCAGTTCTTC
CASSGGGQGNEQFF
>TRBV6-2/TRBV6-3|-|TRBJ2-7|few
TGTGCCAGCAGCCCCTTTAGGGCGATGGGGGTATACGAGCAGTACTTC
CASSPFRAMGVYEQYF
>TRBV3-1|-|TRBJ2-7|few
TGTGCCAGCAGCCAACCTTCCGGACAGACCCTTACCTACGAGCAGTACTTC
CASSQPSGQTLTYEQYF
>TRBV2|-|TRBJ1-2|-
TGTGCCAGCAGGGTTAATGGGGCTTCCTATGGCTACACCTTC
CASRVNGASYGYTF
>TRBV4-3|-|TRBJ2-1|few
TGCGCCAGCAGCCAAGATCTGCTGCAGATGAGGCGGGGAAAGGCAGACAATGAGCAGTTCTTC
CASSQDLLQMRRGKADNEQFF
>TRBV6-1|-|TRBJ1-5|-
TGTGCCAGCAGTGAAATCCCAATGCCAGATCAGCCCCAGCATTTT
CASSEIPMPDQPQHF
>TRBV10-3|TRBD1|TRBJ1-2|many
TGTGCCATCAGTGAGTCGGGACAGAGTGGCTACACCTTC
CAISESGQSGYTF
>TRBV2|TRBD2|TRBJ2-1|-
TGTGCCAGCAGAACGGGACTAGCGGGGATCTCCTACAATGAGCAGTTCTTC
CASRTGLAGISYNEQFF
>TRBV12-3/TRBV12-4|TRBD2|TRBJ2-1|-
TGTGCCAGCAGTCCGGGGACTAGTGATGAGCAGTTCTTC
CASSPGTSDEQFF
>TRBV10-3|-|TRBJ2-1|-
TGTGCCCCTACGGGGGCCGGCCCTATATACAATGAGCAGTTCTTC
CAPTGAGPIYNEQFF
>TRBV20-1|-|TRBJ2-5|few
TGCAGTGCTAGAGTATTTCTCCGGTCAGGTGTGCAAGAGACCCAGTACTTC
CSARVFLRSGVQETQYF
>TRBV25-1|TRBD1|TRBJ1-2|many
TGTGCCAGCAGTGGGACAGGGGTTTCCTATGGCTACACCTTC
CASSGTGVSYGYTF
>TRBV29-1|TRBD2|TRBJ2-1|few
TGCAGCGTTGGGGCTAGCGGGGGACCTGCCACCTACAATGAGCAGTTCTTC
CSVGASGGPATYNEQFF
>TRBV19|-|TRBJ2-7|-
TGTGCCAGTAGTATAGCTACAGACTACGAGCAGTACTTC
CASSIATDYEQYF
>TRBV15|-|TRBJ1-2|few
TGTGCCACCAGCAGAGACCCAGGGGGCTACACCTTC
CATSRDPGGYTF
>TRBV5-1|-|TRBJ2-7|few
TGCGCCAGCAGCATGACTAGAAGCTCCTACGAGCAGTACTTC
CASSMTRSSYEQYF
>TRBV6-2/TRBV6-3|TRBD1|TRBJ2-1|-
TGTGCCAGCAGTGGGGGACAGGGGGGTGAGCAGTTCTTC
CASSGGQGGEQFF
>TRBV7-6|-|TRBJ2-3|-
TGTGCCAGCAGCCTGATCAAGCCAGATACGCAGTATTTT
CASSLIKPDTQYF
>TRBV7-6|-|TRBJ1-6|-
TGTGCCAGCAGCTTAACATACGGGAATTCACCCCTCCACTTT
CASSLTYGNSPLHF
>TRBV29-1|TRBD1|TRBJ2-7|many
TGCAGCGCTCTTCGGACAGGGGAAAACGAGCAGTACTTC
CSALRTGENEQYF